This TCR beta chain comes out of a study of cytomegalovirus exposure and HLA in healthy donors. Study results and limitations: A link between a missense DCLRE1C variant and TCR beta V- and J-gene trimming emerged from a later analysis. Certain indistinguishable V segments, among them TRBV6-2 and TRBV6-3, were excluded. In a later analysis, the majority of CMV-associated beta chains seemingly showed HLA restriction. The presence/absence work took it that sequencing depth was about the same across donors.

The PCR employed 60 Vbeta primers together with 13 Jbeta primers. Profiled with immunoSEQ multiplex PCR; TCRdb holds only in-frame clones, not every one. The data show some 130,000 clones, around 75% seen once. Germline loops: CDR1 SGHTA, CDR2 FQGNSA. CDR3 length: 19 residues. V lost 5 bases, J lost 0 bases, and 23 bases lay in between. A word on this clone: Its antigen is not identified.

The chain has TRBV7-2 and TRBJ2-4, with D maybe TRBD2 (5 bases). The clonotype comes from a man aged 25-45 years in good health and CMV-seronegative. Specimen: PBMCs. DNA for the CDR3: TGTGCCAGCAGCCCGACACGGCGGGCCGTCCGCGTAGCCAAAAACATTCAGTACTTC. Translated: CASSPTRRAVRVAKNIQYF.